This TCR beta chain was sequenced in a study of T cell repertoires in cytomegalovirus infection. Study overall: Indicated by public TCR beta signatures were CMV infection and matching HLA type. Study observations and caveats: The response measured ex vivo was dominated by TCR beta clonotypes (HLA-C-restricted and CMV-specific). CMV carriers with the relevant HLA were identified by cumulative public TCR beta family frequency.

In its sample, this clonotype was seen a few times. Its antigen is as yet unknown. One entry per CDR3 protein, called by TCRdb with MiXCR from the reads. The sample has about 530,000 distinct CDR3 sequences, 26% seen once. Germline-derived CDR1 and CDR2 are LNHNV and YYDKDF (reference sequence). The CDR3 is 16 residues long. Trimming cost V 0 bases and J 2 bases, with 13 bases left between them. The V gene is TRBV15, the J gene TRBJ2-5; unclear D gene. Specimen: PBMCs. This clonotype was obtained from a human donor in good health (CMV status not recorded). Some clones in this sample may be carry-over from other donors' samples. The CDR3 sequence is CATSREGPWEQETQYF. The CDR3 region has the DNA TGTGCCACCAGCAGAGAAGGCCCGTGGGAACAAGAGACCCAGTACTTC.